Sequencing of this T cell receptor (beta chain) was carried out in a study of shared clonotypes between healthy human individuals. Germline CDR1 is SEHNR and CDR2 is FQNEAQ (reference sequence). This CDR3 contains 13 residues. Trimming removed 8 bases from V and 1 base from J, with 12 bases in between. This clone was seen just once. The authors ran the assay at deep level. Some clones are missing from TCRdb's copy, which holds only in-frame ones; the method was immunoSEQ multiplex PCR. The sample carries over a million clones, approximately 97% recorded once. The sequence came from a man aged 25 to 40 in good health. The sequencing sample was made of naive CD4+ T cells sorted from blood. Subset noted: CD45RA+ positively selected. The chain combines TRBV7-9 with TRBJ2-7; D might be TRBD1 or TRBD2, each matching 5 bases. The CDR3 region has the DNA TGTGCCAGCGTCCCGGGACCATCCTACGAGCAGTACTTC. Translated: CASVPGPSYEQYF.